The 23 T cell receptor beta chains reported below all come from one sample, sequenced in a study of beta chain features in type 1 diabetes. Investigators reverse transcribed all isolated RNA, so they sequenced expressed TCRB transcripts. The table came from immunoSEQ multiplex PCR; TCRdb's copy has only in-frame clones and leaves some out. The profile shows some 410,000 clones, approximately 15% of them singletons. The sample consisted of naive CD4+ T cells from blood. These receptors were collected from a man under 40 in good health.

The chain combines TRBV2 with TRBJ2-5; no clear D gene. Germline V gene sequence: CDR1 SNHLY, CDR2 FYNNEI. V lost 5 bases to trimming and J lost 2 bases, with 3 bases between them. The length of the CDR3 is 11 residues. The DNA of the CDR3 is TGTGCCAGCAGTTCTCAAGAGACCCAGTACTTC. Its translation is CASSSQETQYF.

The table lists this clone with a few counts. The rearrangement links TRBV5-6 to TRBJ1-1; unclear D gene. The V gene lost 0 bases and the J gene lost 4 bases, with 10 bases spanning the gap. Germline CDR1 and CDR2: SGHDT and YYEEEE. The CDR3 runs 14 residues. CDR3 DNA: TGTGCCAGCAGCTTGGAGGGATTTGGCACTGAAGCTTTCTTT. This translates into CASSLEGFGTEAFF.

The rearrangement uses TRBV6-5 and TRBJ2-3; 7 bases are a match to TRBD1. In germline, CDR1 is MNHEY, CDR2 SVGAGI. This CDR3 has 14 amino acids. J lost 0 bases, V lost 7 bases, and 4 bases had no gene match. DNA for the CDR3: TGTGCCAGCACCGAGACAGGGAGCACAGATACGCAGTATTTT. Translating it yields CASTETGSTDTQYF.

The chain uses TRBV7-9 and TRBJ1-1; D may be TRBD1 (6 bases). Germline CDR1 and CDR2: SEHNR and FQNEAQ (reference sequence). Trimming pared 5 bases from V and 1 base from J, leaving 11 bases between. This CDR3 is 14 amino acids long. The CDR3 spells CASSMDSGNTEAFF. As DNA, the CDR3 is TGTGCCAGCAGCATGGACAGCGGGAACACTGAAGCTTTCTTT.

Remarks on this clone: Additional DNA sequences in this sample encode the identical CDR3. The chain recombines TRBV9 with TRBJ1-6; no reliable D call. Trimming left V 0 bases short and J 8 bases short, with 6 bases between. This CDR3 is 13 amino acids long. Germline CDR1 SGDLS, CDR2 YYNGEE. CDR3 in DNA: TGTGCCAGCAGCGTAGTCGGGGATTCACCCCTCCACTTT. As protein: CASSVVGDSPLHF.

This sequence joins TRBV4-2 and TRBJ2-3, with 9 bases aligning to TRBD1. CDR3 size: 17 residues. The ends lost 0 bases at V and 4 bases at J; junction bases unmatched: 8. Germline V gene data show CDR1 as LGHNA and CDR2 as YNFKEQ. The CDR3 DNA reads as TGTGCCAGCAGCCAAGAGATCGGGACAGGGCAAGCAGATACGCAGTATTTT. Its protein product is CASSQEIGTGQADTQYF.

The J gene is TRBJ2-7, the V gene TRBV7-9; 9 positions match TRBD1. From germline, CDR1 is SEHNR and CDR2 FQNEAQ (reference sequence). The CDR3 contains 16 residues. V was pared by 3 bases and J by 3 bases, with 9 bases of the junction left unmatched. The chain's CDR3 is CASSFRRGTGSYEQYF. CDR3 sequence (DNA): TGTGCCAGCAGCTTCCGCCGGGGGACAGGGAGCTACGAGCAGTACTTC. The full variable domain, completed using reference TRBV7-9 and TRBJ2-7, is DTGVSQNPRHKITKRGQNVTFRCDPISEHNRLYWYRQTLGQGPEFLTYFQNEAQLEKSRLLSDRFSAERPKGSFSTLEIQRTEQGDSAMYLCASSFRRGTGSYEQYFGPGTRLTVT.

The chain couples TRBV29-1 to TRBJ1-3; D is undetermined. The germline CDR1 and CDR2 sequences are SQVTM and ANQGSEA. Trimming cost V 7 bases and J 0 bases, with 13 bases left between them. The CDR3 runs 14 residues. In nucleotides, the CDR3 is TGCAGCGCCGCCGGGATGGACTCTGGAAACACCATATATTTT. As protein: CSAAGMDSGNTIYF.

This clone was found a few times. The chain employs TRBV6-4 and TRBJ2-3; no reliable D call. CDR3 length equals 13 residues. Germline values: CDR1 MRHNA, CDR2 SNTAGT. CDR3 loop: CPPGPPSADTQYF. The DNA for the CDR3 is TGTCCCCCCGGGCCCCCGTCGGCCGATACGCAGTATTTT.

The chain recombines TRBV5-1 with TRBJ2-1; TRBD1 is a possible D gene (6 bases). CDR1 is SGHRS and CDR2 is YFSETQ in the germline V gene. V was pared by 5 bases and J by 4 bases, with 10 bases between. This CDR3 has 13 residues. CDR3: CASRIQGYNEQFF. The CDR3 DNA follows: TGCGCCAGCAGAATTCAGGGGTACAATGAGCAGTTCTTC.

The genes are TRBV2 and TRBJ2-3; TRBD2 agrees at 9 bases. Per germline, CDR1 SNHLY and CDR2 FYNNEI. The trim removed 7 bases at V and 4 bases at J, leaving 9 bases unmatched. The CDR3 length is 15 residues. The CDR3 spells CASMRREGVADTQYF. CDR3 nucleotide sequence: TGTGCCAGCATGAGGCGGGAGGGCGTCGCAGATACGCAGTATTTT.

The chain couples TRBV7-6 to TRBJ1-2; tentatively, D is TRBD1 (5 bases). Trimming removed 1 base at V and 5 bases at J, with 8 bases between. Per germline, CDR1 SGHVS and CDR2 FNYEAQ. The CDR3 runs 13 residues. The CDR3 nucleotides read TGTGCCAGCAGCTTAGGACAGTCGTATGGCTACACCTTC. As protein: CASSLGQSYGYTF.

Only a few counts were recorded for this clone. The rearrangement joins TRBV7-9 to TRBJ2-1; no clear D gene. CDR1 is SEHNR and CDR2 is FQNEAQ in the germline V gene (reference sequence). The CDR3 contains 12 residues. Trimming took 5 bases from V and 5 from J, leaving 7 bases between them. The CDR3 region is CASSENDNEQFF. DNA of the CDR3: TGTGCCAGCAGCGAGAACGACAATGAGCAGTTCTTC.

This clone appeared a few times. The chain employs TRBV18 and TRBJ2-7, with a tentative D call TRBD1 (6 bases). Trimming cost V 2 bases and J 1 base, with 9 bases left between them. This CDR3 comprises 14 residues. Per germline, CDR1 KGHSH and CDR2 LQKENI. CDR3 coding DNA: TGTGCCAGCTCACCAGGCAGGGGATCCTACGAGCAGTACGTC. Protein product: CASSPGRGSYEQYV.

CDR3 loop: CASSPPGQLTSGANVLTF. CDR3 nucleotide sequence: TGTGCCAGCTCACCACCCGGACAGTTGACCTCTGGGGCCAACGTCCTGACTTTC. The rearrangement joins TRBV18 to TRBJ2-6; D perhaps matches TRBD1 (6 bases). Per the germline V gene, CDR1 is KGHSH and CDR2 is LQKENI. The CDR3 consists of 18 residues. V was trimmed by 0 bases and J by 0 bases, leaving 12 bases between them. The full variable domain, its missing parts supplied by reference TRBV18 and TRBJ2-6, is NAGVMQNPRHLVRRRGQEARLRCSPMKGHSHVYWYRQLPEEGLKFMVYLQKENIIDESGMPKERFSAEFPKEGPSILRIQQVVRGDSAAYFCASSPPGQLTSGANVLTFGAGSRLTVL.

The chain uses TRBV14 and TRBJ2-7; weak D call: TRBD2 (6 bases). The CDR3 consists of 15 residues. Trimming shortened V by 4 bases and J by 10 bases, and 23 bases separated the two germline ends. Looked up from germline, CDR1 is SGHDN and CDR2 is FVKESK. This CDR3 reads CASSPLGGRGVLQYF. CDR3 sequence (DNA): TGTGCCAGCAGCCCCTTAGGAGGGCGCGGGGTGTTACAGTACTTC.

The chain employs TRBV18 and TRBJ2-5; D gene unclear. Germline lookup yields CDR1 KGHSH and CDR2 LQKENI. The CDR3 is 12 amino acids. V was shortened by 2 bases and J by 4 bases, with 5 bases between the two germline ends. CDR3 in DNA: TGTGCCAGCTCACCAGAGTCAGAGACCCAGTACTTC. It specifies CASSPESETQYF.

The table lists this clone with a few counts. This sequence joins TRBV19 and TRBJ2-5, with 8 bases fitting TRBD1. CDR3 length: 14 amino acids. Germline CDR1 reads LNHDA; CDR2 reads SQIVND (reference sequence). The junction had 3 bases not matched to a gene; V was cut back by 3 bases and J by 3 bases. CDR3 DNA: TGTGCCAGTAGTATCGGACAGGGTGAAGAGACCCAGTACTTC. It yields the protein CASSIGQGEETQYF.

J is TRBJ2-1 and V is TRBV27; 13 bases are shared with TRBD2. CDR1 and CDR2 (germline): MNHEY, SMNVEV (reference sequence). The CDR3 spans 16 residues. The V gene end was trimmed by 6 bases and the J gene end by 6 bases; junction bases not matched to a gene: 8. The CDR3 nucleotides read TGTGCCAGCAGCTTACGACTAGCGGGGGGTAGCAATGAGCAGTTCTTC. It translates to CASSLRLAGGSNEQFF.

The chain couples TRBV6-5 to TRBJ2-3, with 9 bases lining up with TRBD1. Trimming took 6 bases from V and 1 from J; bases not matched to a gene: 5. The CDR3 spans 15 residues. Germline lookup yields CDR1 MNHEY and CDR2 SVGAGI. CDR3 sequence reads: CASSTTGGGTDTQYF. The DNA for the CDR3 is TGTGCCAGCAGCACAACAGGGGGCGGCACAGATACGCAGTATTTT.

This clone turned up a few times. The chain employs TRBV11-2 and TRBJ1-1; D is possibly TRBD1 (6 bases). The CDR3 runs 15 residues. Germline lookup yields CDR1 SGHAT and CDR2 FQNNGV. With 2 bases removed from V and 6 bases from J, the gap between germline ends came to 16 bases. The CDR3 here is CASSLYRQAQPEAFF. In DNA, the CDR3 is TGTGCCAGCAGCTTATATCGACAGGCCCAACCTGAAGCTTTCTTT. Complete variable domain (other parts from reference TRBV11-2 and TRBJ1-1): EAGVAQSPRYKIIEKRQSVAFWCNPISGHATLYWYQQILGQGPKLLIQFQNNGVVDDSQLPKDRFSAERLKGVDSTLKIQPAKLEDSAVYLCASSLYRQAQPEAFFGQGTRLTVV.

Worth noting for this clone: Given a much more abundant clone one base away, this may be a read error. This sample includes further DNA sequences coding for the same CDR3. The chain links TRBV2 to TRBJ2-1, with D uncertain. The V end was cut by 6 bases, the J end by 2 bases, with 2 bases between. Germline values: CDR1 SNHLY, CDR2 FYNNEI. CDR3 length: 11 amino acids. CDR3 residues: CASSAYNEQFF. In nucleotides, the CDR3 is TGTGCCAGCAGCGCCTACAATGAGCAGTTCTTC.

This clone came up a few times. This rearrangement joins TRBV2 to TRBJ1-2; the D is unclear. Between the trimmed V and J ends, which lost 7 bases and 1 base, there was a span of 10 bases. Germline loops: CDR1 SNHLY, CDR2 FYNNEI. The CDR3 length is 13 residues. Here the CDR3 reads CASKLHVNYGYTF. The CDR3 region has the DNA TGTGCCAGCAAGCTCCATGTTAACTATGGCTACACCTTC.